Listed here are 23 T cell receptor beta chains from one sample, sequenced in a study of blood T cells in healthy people across ages. It was with a sample-barcoded 5' primer and a J-beta primer mix that a second PCR of about 7 to 12 cycles was run. TCRdb reanalysed the 5' RACE reads using MiXCR and keeps one entry per CDR3 protein. This table holds hundreds of thousands of distinct CDR3 sequences, roughly 32% found once. The sequencing input was blood. Receptors originate from a woman over 75 in good health.

The sample holds many counts of this clonotype. The V gene is TRBV20-1, the J gene TRBJ2-5; 7 nucleotides align to TRBD1. The CDR3 has 14 residues. The junction had 10 bases not matched to a gene; V was cut back by 5 bases and J by 4 bases. CDR1 and CDR2 from the germline V gene are DFQATT and SNEGSKA (reference sequence). CDR3 sequence: CSARQGGLRETQYF. CDR3 sequence (DNA): TGCAGTGCTCGACAGGGCGGTCTGAGAGAGACCCAGTACTTC.

This clonotype was seen at least ten times. The chain links TRBV4-3 to TRBJ2-1, with D possibly being TRBD2 (5 bases). CDR3 length: 13 residues. Deletions cut 4 bases from V and 10 bases from J, with 14 bases between. Germline V lookup: CDR1 LGHNA, CDR2 YSLEER. Here the CDR3 reads CASSREQAREQFF. CDR3 nucleotides: TGCGCCAGCAGCCGGGAGCAAGCTAGAGAGCAGTTCTTC.

A remark on this clonotype: Since a much larger clone is just one base distant, this may be a read error. This chain links TRBV7-6 with TRBJ2-7; D is possibly TRBD2 (5 bases). The DNA end favors TRBJ2-5, so the J call may be wrong. The CDR3 contains 14 residues. Germline V lookup: CDR1 SGHVS, CDR2 FNYEAQ. The CDR3, as DNA: TGTGCCAGCAGCCCTCTGGGCGGGTTTGAGACCCAGTACTTC. It yields the protein CASSPLGGFETQYF.

There are a few counts of this clonotype. The V and J genes are TRBV5-1 and TRBJ2-3, with TRBD2 identical over 14 bases. Germline values: CDR1 SGHRS, CDR2 YFSETQ. CDR3 length: 16 amino acids. V lost 7 bases, J lost 3 bases, and 7 bases stayed unmatched. The CDR3 region is CASRGLAGVLTDTQYF. The CDR3 DNA reads TGCGCCAGCCGGGGACTAGCGGGAGTGTTGACAGATACGCAGTATTTT.

This rearrangement joins TRBV6-6 to TRBJ1-2, with 8 bases lining up with TRBD1. This CDR3 region has 14 residues. V was pared by 6 bases and J by 4 bases, with 7 bases of the junction left unmatched. CDR1 is MNHNY and CDR2 is SVGAGI in the germline V gene (reference sequence). The CDR3 sequence: CASRNPGGSYGYTF. In DNA form, the CDR3 reads TGTGCCAGCAGAAATCCAGGGGGCAGCTATGGCTACACCTTC.

This clonotype has at least ten counts. The rearrangement uses TRBV5-1 and TRBJ2-5, with D maybe TRBD2 (6 bases). The CDR3 loop spans 13 amino acids. Trimming shortened V by 4 bases and J by 4 bases, and 11 bases separated the two germline ends. The germline gives CDR1 SGHRS, CDR2 YFSETQ. The CDR3 sequence: CASSVTGGETQYF. CDR3 bases: TGCGCCAGCAGCGTGACCGGGGGAGAGACCCAGTACTTC. Drawing the rest from reference TRBV5-1 and TRBJ2-5, the complete variable domain is KAGVTQTPRYLIKTRGQQVTLSCSPISGHRSVSWYQQTPGQGLQFLFEYFSETQRNKGNFPGRFSGRQFSNSRSEMNVSTLELGDSALYLCASSVTGGETQYFGPGTRLLVL.

As concerns this clonotype: It may be a read error: a sequence one base away is much more abundant. The CDR3 DNA reads TGTGCCGGCAGCCCATCCCAGAATCAGCCCCAGCATTTT. Its protein is CAGSPSQNQPQHF. This chain joins TRBV12-3 or TRBV12-4 and TRBJ1-5, with D hard to call. The CDR3 length is 13 residues.

This clonotype was recorded a few times. V usage is TRBV28 and J usage is TRBJ2-2, with D maybe TRBD2 (5 bases). This CDR3 has 14 residues. Germline CDR1 and CDR2: MDHEN and SYDVKM. Trimming cost V 5 bases and J 6 bases, with 13 bases left between them. The CDR3 region is CASSPPAEAGELFF. The CDR3 region has the DNA TGTGCCAGCAGTCCCCCAGCGGAGGCCGGGGAGCTGTTTTTT.

This clonotype was seen a handful of times. The chain has TRBV28 and TRBJ1-1; 7 nucleotides match TRBD1. CDR1 and CDR2 (germline): MDHEN, SYDVKM. With V trimmed by 7 bases and J by 2 bases, 10 bases remained unmatched. The CDR3 contains 15 residues. The CDR3 region is CASTAGTATNTEAFF. The CDR3 nucleotides read TGTGCCAGCACCGCCGGGACAGCCACCAACACTGAAGCTTTCTTT.

This clonotype was counted between two and nine times. The chain uses TRBV7-9 and TRBJ1-4; D uncertain. The CDR3 has 14 amino acids. The germline V gene has CDR1 SEHNR and CDR2 FQNEAQ (reference sequence). Trimming shortened V by 1 base and J by 4 bases, and 7 bases separated the two germline ends. The CDR3 loop reads CASSLVTVNEKLFF. The CDR3 DNA reads as TGTGCCAGCAGCTTAGTCACTGTTAATGAAAAACTGTTTTTT.

The rearrangement joins TRBV9 to TRBJ2-7; 9 bases align to TRBD1. This CDR3 comprises 19 residues. CDR1 is SGDLS and CDR2 is YYNGEE in the germline V gene. The ends lost 0 bases at V and 7 bases at J; junction bases unmatched: 20. The CDR3 spells CASSVETGGVISSYNEQYF. The CDR3 nucleotides are TGTGCCAGCAGCGTAGAGACAGGGGGTGTGATAAGCTCCTACAATGAGCAGTACTTC.

This clonotype was seen at least ten times. The chain is built from TRBV3-1 and TRBJ2-1; a weak D match, TRBD1 (5 bases). CDR1 and CDR2 (germline): LGHDT, YNNKEL (reference sequence). The CDR3 runs 15 residues. Trimming stripped 4 bases from V and 1 base from J, with 11 bases between. CDR3 nucleotides: TGTGCCAGCAGCCCCAGGGAAGGGTCCTACAATGAGCAGTTCTTC. Amino acid sequence: CASSPREGSYNEQFF.

This clonotype was seen many times. A much larger clone is a single base away; this may be a read error. J is TRBJ2-5 and V is TRBV20-1; 7 bases are shared with TRBD2. Germline V lookup: CDR1 DFQATT, CDR2 SNEGSKA (reference sequence). V trimming: 5 bases; J trimming: 11 bases; junction bases outside the gene matches: 14. The CDR3 loop spans 13 amino acids. In DNA form, the CDR3 reads TGCAGTGCTTTACGGGGGGTCGACAATGAGCAGTACTTC. Protein product: CSALRGVDNEQYF.

This clonotype was observed at least ten times. This may be a read error, as it is one base from a much larger clone. V is TRBV13 and J is TRBJ2-5; 10 nucleotides match TRBD1. Germline V gene data show CDR1 as PRHDT and CDR2 as FYEKMQ (reference sequence). V lost 5 bases to trimming and J lost 11 bases; unmatched junction nucleotides: 14. The CDR3 totals 15 residues. CDR3 sequence (DNA): TGTGCCAGCAGCCCCAGACAGGGGGCGAGGAATGAGCAGTACTTC. Translated: CASSPRQGARNEQYF.

There are a few counts of this clonotype. J is TRBJ2-5 and V is TRBV29-1; D may be TRBD2 (5 bases). Germline CDR1 is SQVTM and CDR2 is ANQGSEA. This CDR3 comprises 11 residues. Trimming removed 7 bases at V and 1 base at J, with 7 bases between. The CDR3 DNA follows: TGCAGCGCGGGGTCCCAAGAGACCCAGTACTTC. This translates into CSAGSQETQYF.

This chain links TRBV9 with TRBJ2-3, with D perhaps matching TRBD2 (5 bases). The germline V and J ends were trimmed by 4 bases and 4 bases, with 16 bases remaining between them. CDR3 length equals 15 residues. Per germline, CDR1 SGDLS and CDR2 YYNGEE. The DNA of the CDR3 is TGTGCCAGCAGCCCAGAGGGCCATCCGGCAGATACGCAGTATTTT. Amino acid sequence: CASSPEGHPADTQYF.

A remark on this clonotype: A much more abundant neighbour one base away suggests this may be a read error. The chain couples TRBV29-1 to TRBJ1-2; 10 bases map to TRBD1. This CDR3 has 14 residues. The germline gives CDR1 SQVTM, CDR2 ANQGSEA. The trim removed 4 bases at V and 4 bases at J, leaving 6 bases unmatched. The CDR3 DNA sequence: TGCAGCGTTGGGGGGGGACAGGGGAGCTATGGCTACACCTTC. It encodes CSVGGGQGSYGYTF.

This clonotype has just a few counts. A much larger clone sits a single nucleotide away, making a read error possible. The CDR3 sequence: CASSLVGSGSYGYTF. CDR3 sequence (DNA): TGTGCCAGCAGTTTAGTAGGTTCAGGGAGCTATGGCTACACCTTC. The rearrangement links TRBV12-3 or TRBV12-4 to TRBJ1-2, with TRBD1 as a possible D gene (5 bases). V was shortened by 1 base and J by 4 bases, with 13 bases between the two germline ends. This CDR3 comprises 15 residues.

The gene calls are TRBV7-7 and TRBJ2-1, with D possibly matching TRBD2 (5 bases). The CDR3 extends over 16 amino acids. V was trimmed by 5 bases and J by 6 bases, leaving 20 bases between them. Germline loops: CDR1 SSHAT, CDR2 FNYEAQ (reference sequence). In DNA, the CDR3 is TGTGCCAGCAGCCCTATAGCCGGGAAGGAAAGCAATGAGCAGTTCTTC. This gives the protein CASSPIAGKESNEQFF.

This chain connects TRBV4-3 to TRBJ1-2, with D possibly being TRBD1 (5 bases). CDR1 is LGHNA and CDR2 is YSLEER in the germline V gene. V gave up 0 bases and J gave up 5 bases, with 13 bases separating them. CDR3 length: 15 residues. The CDR3 is CASSQEITWGYGYTF. In DNA form, the CDR3 reads TGCGCCAGCAGCCAAGAAATAACCTGGGGGTATGGCTACACCTTC.

At least ten counts were recorded for this clonotype. V and J are TRBV12-3 or TRBV12-4 and TRBJ1-6, with TRBD1 matching over 7 bases. V dropped 4 bases and J dropped 10; count of bases not matched to a gene: 13. The CDR3 covers 16 residues. This CDR3 reads CASSSNDGQVGSPLHF. In nucleotides, the CDR3 is TGTGCCAGCAGTTCGAACGATGGACAGGTTGGCTCACCCCTCCACTTT.

In regard to this clonotype: A much larger clone is a single base away; this may be a read error. The chain uses TRBV18 and TRBJ2-5, with 7 bases aligning to TRBD2. Per germline, CDR1 KGHSH and CDR2 LQKENI. V was pared by 3 bases and J by 13 bases, with 14 bases of the junction left unmatched. The CDR3 runs 14 residues. This CDR3 reads CASSPLRGDYERYF. The CDR3 DNA sequence: TGTGCCAGCTCACCCCTACGGGGGGATTACGAGCGGTACTTC.

This clonotype was counted ten times or more. One junction end does not reproduce the germline sequence, and a read error may be involved. The chain couples TRBV20-1 to TRBJ2-1, with unresolved D. The CDR3 totals 14 residues. The germline V gene has CDR1 DFQATT and CDR2 SNEGSKA (reference sequence). Here the CDR3 DNA reads TGCAGTGCTAGGCCCCACTACTCCGACAATGAGCAGTTCTTC. Protein: CSARPHYSDNEQFF.